A single TCR beta chain is shown here with its context. Its antigen is not identified. This sample is drawn from a study of cytomegalovirus exposure and HLA in healthy donors. Study-wide context: Approximately 200 million T cells yielded around 120 million unique TCR beta sequences in earlier analysis. Study results and caveats: For TCR beta chains, V- and J-gene trimming was later linked to a missense DCLRE1C variant.

Primers included in the PCR were 60 Vbeta and 13 Jbeta primers. Under the authors' procedure: It was a later analysis that counted roughly 80 million unique TCR beta chains, of which some 10 million were shared. The protocol was immunoSEQ multiplex PCR, while the TCRdb copy is restricted to in-frame clones and leaves out a portion. The V and J calls and clone size come from that table; D and trimming were worked out from the DNA. The data show about 180,000 clones, 84% seen once. This CDR3 is 13 amino acids long. After removal of 4 bases from V and 8 bases from J, the junction contained 7 bases not matched to a gene. The germline V gene has CDR1 SGHNT and CDR2 YYREEE (reference sequence).

The receptor comes from a girl aged 2 to 9 in good health and CMV-seropositive. The chain joins TRBV5-4 to TRBJ1-1; 8 bases agree with TRBD1. The material sequenced was PBMCs. CDR3: CASSRGQGTEAFF. CDR3 bases: TGTGCCAGCAGCCGCGGACAGGGAACCGAAGCTTTCTTT.